This T cell receptor (beta chain) was recorded in a study of blood T cell repertoires in COVID-19. Study information: Whether acute or convalescent, the COVID-19 samples came from the United States, Italy and Spain. Sources were T cells, B-cell-depleted T cells, or PBMCs; the material itself was cDNA or gDNA.

Methods used by the authors: Nucleated cell number was recorded as an estimate derived from reference gene primer amplification. Generated by immunoSEQ multiplex PCR, the TCRdb table keeps only in-frame clones and is missing some. The V and J calls and clone size come from that table; D and trimming were worked out from the DNA. The repertoire holds around 250,000 clones, with around 81% as singletons. V gave up 9 bases and J gave up 6 bases, with 25 bases separating them. The CDR3 sequence is 16 residues long. Germline V gene lookup returns CDR1 LNHDA and CDR2 SQIVND (reference sequence). The source material was peripheral blood. This chain uses TRBV19 with TRBJ2-3; tentatively, D is TRBD1 (5 bases). This clonotype was sampled from a man aged 45-65 years with active or convalescent COVID-19. This CDR3 is CASHVQGSGRTDTQYF. CDR3 in DNA: TGTGCCAGCCACGTTCAGGGTTCTGGTCGAACGGATACGCAGTATTTT.